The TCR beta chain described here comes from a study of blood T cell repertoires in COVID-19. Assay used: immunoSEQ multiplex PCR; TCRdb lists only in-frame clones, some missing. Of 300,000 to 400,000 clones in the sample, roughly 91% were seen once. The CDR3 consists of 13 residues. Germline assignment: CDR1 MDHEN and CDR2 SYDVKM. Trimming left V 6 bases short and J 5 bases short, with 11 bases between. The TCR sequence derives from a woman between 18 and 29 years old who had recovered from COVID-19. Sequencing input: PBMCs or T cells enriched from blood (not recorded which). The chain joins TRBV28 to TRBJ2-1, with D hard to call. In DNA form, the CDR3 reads TGTGCCAGCAGGCCGGGTTGGGACAATGAGCAGTTCTTC. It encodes CASRPGWDNEQFF.